The subject of this entry is one T cell receptor beta chain. The sample originates from a study of T-cell reconstitution after alpha-beta-depleted transplantation in children. It was with unique molecular identifiers that the TCRbeta library was prepared. MiXCR was run by TCRdb on the PCR reads, yielding one entry per CDR3 protein. Among around 400,000 distinct CDR3 sequences listed, about a fifth were seen once. The CDR3 spans 16 residues. V was trimmed by 3 bases and J by 3 bases, leaving 17 bases between them. Germline V gene sequence: CDR1 MDHEN, CDR2 SYDVKM. The origin of this receptor is a human donor who donated a stem cell graft to a child with acute myeloid leukemia. The chain is built from TRBV28 and TRBJ1-1; D not certain. The sequences come from PBMCs from the stem cell graft donor, collected from the stem cell graft. CDR3 bases: TGTGCCAGCAGTTTCGTTCTTGTGACGAGGTACACTGAAGCTTTCTTT. It codes for CASSFVLVTRYTEAFF. Together with reference TRBV28 and TRBJ1-1, the CDR3 gives the full variable domain: DVKVTQSSRYLVKRTGEKVFLECVQDMDHENMFWYRQDPGLGLRLIYFSYDVKMKEKGDIPEGYSVSREKKERFSLILESASTNQTSMYLCASSFVLVTRYTEAFFGQGTRLTVV.